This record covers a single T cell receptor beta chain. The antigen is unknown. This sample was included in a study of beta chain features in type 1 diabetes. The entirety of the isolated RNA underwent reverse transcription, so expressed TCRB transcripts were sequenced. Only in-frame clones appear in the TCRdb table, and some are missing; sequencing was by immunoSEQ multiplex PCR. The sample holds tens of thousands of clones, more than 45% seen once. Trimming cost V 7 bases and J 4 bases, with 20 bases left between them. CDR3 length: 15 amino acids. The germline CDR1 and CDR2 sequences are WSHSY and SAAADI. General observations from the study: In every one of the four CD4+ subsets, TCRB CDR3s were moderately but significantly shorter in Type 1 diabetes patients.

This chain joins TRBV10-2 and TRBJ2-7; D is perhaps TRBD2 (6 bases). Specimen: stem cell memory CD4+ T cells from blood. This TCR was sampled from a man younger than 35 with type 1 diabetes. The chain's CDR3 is CASIRRDFLAYEQYF. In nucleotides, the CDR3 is TGCGCCAGCATCCGCCGGGACTTCCTGGCATACGAGCAGTACTTC.